The 22 T cell receptor beta chains given below trace back to one sample, sequenced in a study of radiotherapy plus CTLA-4 blockade in lung cancer. Profiling relied on immunoSEQ multiplex PCR, and the TCRdb table lists in-frame clones only, not all of them. The table has 84,000 or so clones, about four fifths seen once. The source material was peripheral blood, sampled from a patient treated with radiotherapy plus ipilimumab. Every receptor here comes from a human donor with non-small cell lung cancer that progressed on radiotherapy plus ipilimumab.

The chain combines TRBV28 with TRBJ1-6; 7 bases are shared with TRBD1. The V gene's germline CDR1 is MDHEN and CDR2 SYDVKM. This CDR3 region has 15 residues. Trimming took 4 bases from V and 6 from J; bases not matched to a gene: 6. CDR3 DNA sequence: TGTGCCAGCAGTTCGACCAGGGGGATTAATTCACCCCTCCACTTT. Its protein product is CASSSTRGINSPLHF.

This clone has only one observation. This chain joins TRBV5-1 and TRBJ2-5, with a tentative D call TRBD1 (6 bases). V shed 4 bases and J shed 5 bases, with 9 bases lying between them. The length of the CDR3 is 12 residues. CDR1 is SGHRS, CDR2 YFSETQ, per germline. The CDR3 coding sequence is TGCGCCAGCAGCGGGACATATGAGACCCAGTACTTC. This codes for CASSGTYETQYF.

The DNA of the CDR3 is TGCGCCAGCAGCTTGGGTCTGGGCTCTTGGCGGGAGCAGTACTTC. Residues: CASSLGLGSWREQYF. The chain couples TRBV5-1 to TRBJ2-7; D is unclear. The length of the CDR3 is 15 residues. V shed 0 bases and J shed 7 bases, with 17 bases lying between them. CDR1 and CDR2 from the germline V gene are SGHRS and YFSETQ. The whole variable domain, filled in from reference TRBV5-1 and TRBJ2-7, reads KAGVTQTPRYLIKTRGQQVTLSCSPISGHRSVSWYQQTPGQGLQFLFEYFSETQRNKGNFPGRFSGRQFSNSRSEMNVSTLELGDSALYLCASSLGLGSWREQYFGPGTRLTVT.

The rearrangement uses TRBV7-8 and TRBJ1-1, with unresolved D. Germline V CDR1 and CDR2: SGHVS, FQNEAQ. This CDR3 has 15 amino acids. The V end lost 4 bases, the J end lost 0 bases, and 12 bases lay between the germline ends. CDR3 bases: TGTGCCAGCAGCTCTCGCGGAGCGATGAACACTGAAGCTTTCTTT. Amino acids: CASSSRGAMNTEAFF.

This chain connects TRBV11-2 to TRBJ2-3, with 12 nucleotides matching TRBD2. CDR3 length: 20 residues. Germline loops: CDR1 SGHAT, CDR2 FQNNGV. The trim removed 0 bases at V and 6 bases at J, leaving 16 bases unmatched. CDR3 in amino acids: CASSLDPGLAGARLTDTQYF. The CDR3 nucleotides read TGTGCCAGCAGCTTAGACCCGGGACTAGCGGGTGCCCGTCTCACGGATACGCAGTATTTT.

The chain links TRBV9 to TRBJ1-1; unclear D gene. Germline CDR1 and CDR2: SGDLS and YYNGEE. The V and J ends lost 4 bases and 3 bases respectively, with 16 bases between them. The CDR3 is 15 amino acids. CDR3: CASSPRSTGYTEAFF. In nucleotides, the CDR3 is TGTGCCAGCAGCCCTCGGTCAACGGGGTACACTGAAGCTTTCTTT.

The chain couples TRBV10-3 to TRBJ1-1; 8 bases line up with TRBD1. V lost 5 bases, J lost 4 bases, and 12 bases stayed unmatched. The CDR3 length is 16 residues. Germline V gene lookup returns CDR1 ENHRY and CDR2 SYGVKD. Here the CDR3 DNA reads TGTGCCATCAGTCCAGTTGGGGACAGGAGGAGCACTGAAGCTTTCTTT. This translates into CAISPVGDRRSTEAFF.

The genes are TRBV5-6 and TRBJ1-1; 8 nucleotides line up with TRBD1. CDR1 is SGHDT, CDR2 YYEEEE, per germline. This CDR3 has 15 residues. With 3 bases clipped from V and 0 bases from J, the junction kept 4 bases outside the gene matches. The CDR3: CASSSRTGLNTEAFF. CDR3 coding DNA: TGTGCCAGCAGCTCCCGGACAGGGTTGAACACTGAAGCTTTCTTT.

In this sample, this clone turned up a few times. The gene calls are TRBV5-4 and TRBJ1-2; D possibly corresponds to TRBD1 (5 bases). Trimming stripped 2 bases from V and 1 base from J, with 9 bases between. The V gene's germline CDR1 is SGHNT and CDR2 YYREEE (reference sequence). This CDR3 region has 14 residues. CDR3 sequence: CASSFAGNNYGYTF. In nucleotides, the CDR3 is TGTGCCAGCAGCTTCGCAGGGAATAACTATGGCTACACCTTC.

The chain combines TRBV7-2 with TRBJ2-4; maybe TRBD1 (6 bases). CDR1 and CDR2 (germline): SGHTA, FQGNSA. V was pared by 2 bases and J by 6 bases, with 17 bases between. This CDR3 region has 16 residues. CDR3 in amino acids: CASSLSGSRGGNIQYF. DNA of the CDR3: TGTGCCAGCAGCTTATCGGGGTCCAGAGGGGGAAACATTCAGTACTTC.

The chain links TRBV29-1 to TRBJ1-1; 10 bases agree with TRBD1. Trimming cost V 4 bases and J 6 bases; bases outside gene matches: 8. CDR3 length: 14 residues. Germline loops: CDR1 SQVTM, CDR2 ANQGSEA. The CDR3 region is CSVVRDRGWPEAFF. CDR3 nucleotides: TGCAGCGTTGTCCGGGACAGGGGATGGCCTGAAGCTTTCTTT.

The V gene is TRBV4-2, the J gene TRBJ1-5; tentatively, D is TRBD1 (6 bases). The CDR3 has 16 residues. The germline V gene encodes CDR1 LGHNA and CDR2 YNFKEQ. V shed 4 bases and J shed 7 bases, with 20 bases lying between them. The CDR3 spells CASSPGVSTDGQPQHF. Here the CDR3 DNA reads TGTGCCAGCAGCCCAGGGGTTTCGACAGATGGGCAGCCCCAGCATTTT.

The gene calls are TRBV5-1 and TRBJ2-7; weak D call: TRBD1 (6 bases). This CDR3 spans 13 amino acids. V was trimmed by 4 bases and J by 9 bases, leaving 17 bases between them. Germline CDR1 and CDR2: SGHRS and YFSETQ. The DNA of the CDR3 is TGCGCCAGCAGCGCCCGGGACACCGCAGGGCAGTACTTC. It translates to CASSARDTAGQYF.

The chain has TRBV4-3 and TRBJ1-4, with D perhaps TRBD1 (6 bases). CDR1 is LGHNA and CDR2 is YSLEER in the germline V gene. The CDR3 is 16 amino acids. Deletions cut 4 bases from V and 3 bases from J, with 15 bases between. CDR3 nucleotides: TGCGCCAGCAGCCGGGCCGCGGAGGGGGCTAATGAAAAACTGTTTTTT. Residues: CASSRAAEGANEKLFF.

CDR3 region: CASSAGTAYNSPLHF. In nucleotides, the CDR3 is TGTGCCAGCAGTGCGGGGACAGCCTATAATTCACCCCTCCACTTT. The chain carries TRBV6-5 and TRBJ1-6; 7 bases map to TRBD1. This CDR3 region has 15 residues. With 5 bases clipped from V and 2 bases from J, the junction kept 3 bases outside the gene matches. Germline V gene sequence: CDR1 MNHEY, CDR2 SVGAGI.

The V and J genes are TRBV19 and TRBJ2-7; D possibly matches TRBD1 or TRBD2 (5 bases each). V lost 10 bases, J lost 3 bases, and 16 bases lay in between. The germline CDR1 and CDR2 sequences are LNHDA and SQIVND (reference sequence). This CDR3 comprises 13 residues. CDR3 nucleotides: TGTGCCAACCCCCGGGACCCACGCTACGAGCAGTACTTC. Translated: CANPRDPRYEQYF.

This clone appeared a single time. This chain joins TRBV2 and TRBJ1-2; D might be TRBD1 (5 bases). V was clipped by 10 bases and J by 8 bases, with 11 bases between them. CDR3 size: 10 residues. Germline-derived CDR1 and CDR2 are SNHLY and FYNNEI. The CDR3 DNA is TGTGCCATACACAACAGGGGCTACACCTTC. Protein sequence: CAIHNRGYTF.

This chain connects TRBV15 to TRBJ2-3; D ambiguous. CDR3 size: 15 residues. CDR1 and CDR2 (germline): LNHNV, YYDKDF (reference sequence). Trimming took off 0 bases at V and 7 bases at J, with 14 bases between the two ends. The CDR3 DNA reads as TGTGCCACCAGCAGAGATGAGGAAAATTTCTATACGCAGTATTTT. Translated: CATSRDEENFYTQYF.

The V call is TRBV28, the J call TRBJ2-3, with D possibly matching TRBD1 (6 bases). CDR1 MDHEN and CDR2 SYDVKM come from the germline V gene. V was trimmed by 4 bases and J by 1 base, leaving 15 bases between them. The CDR3 has 16 amino acids. The CDR3 DNA follows: TGTGCCAGCAGTTCCCCCACAGGGTCTGGCACAGATACGCAGTATTTT. Translating it yields CASSSPTGSGTDTQYF.

This chain connects TRBV11-2 to TRBJ1-4; D is perhaps TRBD1 (6 bases). This CDR3 comprises 12 residues. CDR1 and CDR2 from the germline V gene are SGHAT and FQNNGV. The chain's CDR3 is CQWQGRNEKLFF. CDR3 sequence (DNA): TGTCAATGGCAGGGGAGGAATGAAAAACTGTTTTTT.

The chain is built from TRBV15 and TRBJ2-3; tentatively, D is TRBD1 (5 bases). In germline, CDR1 is LNHNV, CDR2 YYDKDF (reference sequence). The CDR3 runs to 15 residues. Trimming took off 5 bases at V and 2 bases at J, with 14 bases between the two ends. The CDR3 coding sequence is TGTGCCACCAGCTCGGACACCCGACACACAGATACGCAGTATTTT. This gives the protein CATSSDTRHTDTQYF.

The rearrangement uses TRBV7-3 and TRBJ2-1; 8 bases align to TRBD2. V dropped 8 bases and J dropped 7; count of bases not matched to a gene: 10. The CDR3 runs to 14 residues. Germline CDR1 and CDR2: SGHTA and FQGTGA. The CDR3 DNA follows: TGTGCCAGCGGACCGGGACTAGACGGTAATGAGCAGTTCTTC. It yields the protein CASGPGLDGNEQFF. The variable domain in full, completed from reference TRBV7-3 and TRBJ2-1, reads GAGVSQTPSNKVTEKGKYVELRCDPISGHTALYWYRQSLGQGPEFLIYFQGTGAADDSGLPNDRFFAVRPEGSVSTLKIQRTERGDSAVYLCASGPGLDGNEQFFGPGTRLTVL.